The subject of this entry is one T cell receptor (beta chain). Its antigen remains unidentified. Germline values: CDR1 SGDLS, CDR2 YYNGEE. CDR3 length: 13 amino acids. The ends were cut back, 0 bases at V and 2 bases at J, with 6 bases in the middle. TCRdb independently ran MiXCR on the 5' RACE reads; one entry per CDR3 protein. This table holds 500,000 to 550,000 distinct CDR3 sequences, less than 25% found once. This entry belongs to a study of identical twins. Overall study results and limits: Conclusions were based on cross-sectional statistical analysis, without following the same donors.

The data were also submitted as part of a second study, on T cells expressing NK-cell markers. That report adds: Sorted T-cell subsets CD3+CD56+NKG2C+, CD3+CD56+NKG2C- and CD3+CD56-NKG2C+ were TCR beta-sequenced.

This clonotype was obtained from a woman between 18 and 29 years old in good health. The chain carries TRBV9 and TRBJ2-7; no firm D call. Sequencing used CD4+ T cells sorted from blood. CDR3 bases: TGTGCCAGCAGCGTAGACTCCACCTACGAGCAGTACTTC. It encodes CASSVDSTYEQYF.